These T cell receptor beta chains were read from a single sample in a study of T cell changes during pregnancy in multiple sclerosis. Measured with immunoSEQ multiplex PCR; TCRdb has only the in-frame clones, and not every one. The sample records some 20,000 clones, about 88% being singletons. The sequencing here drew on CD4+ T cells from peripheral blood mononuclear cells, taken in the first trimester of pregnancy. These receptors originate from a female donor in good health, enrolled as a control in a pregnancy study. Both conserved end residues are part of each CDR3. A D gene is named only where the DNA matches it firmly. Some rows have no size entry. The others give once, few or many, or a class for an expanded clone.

DNA: TGTGCCAGCACCGGGACAGGGGCTGAAGCTTTCTTT
CDR3: CASTGTGAEAFF
D: TRBD1
size: .
J: TRBJ1-1
V: TRBV6-5

DNA: TGTGCCAGCAGTAATAGTGAGGGACAGTTTAATGAAAAACTGTTTTTT
CDR3: CASSNSEGQFNEKLFF
D: TRBD1
size: .
J: TRBJ1-4
V: TRBV7-9

DNA: TGTGCCAGCAGCTGGGATAGGGGCACTGAAGCTTTCTTT
CDR3: CASSWDRGTEAFF
D: .
size: .
J: TRBJ1-1
V: TRBV5-5

DNA: TGTGCCTGGAGTGTACGGGCTAGCGGGATCACAGATACGCAGTATTTT
CDR3: CAWSVRASGITDTQYF
D: TRBD2
size: once
J: TRBJ2-3
V: TRBV30

DNA: TGTGCCAGCAGTTCGACAGGGGGCCGATACAATGAGCAGTTCTTC
CDR3: CASSSTGGRYNEQFF
D: TRBD1
size: .
J: TRBJ2-1
V: TRBV28

DNA: TGCGCCAGCAGCCCGGGACTAGCATCCTACAATGAGCAGTTCTTC
CDR3: CASSPGLASYNEQFF
D: TRBD2
size: .
J: TRBJ2-1
V: TRBV5-1

DNA: TGTGCCTGGAGCCAGAGACTAGGGACCTACGAGCAGTACTTC
CDR3: CAWSQRLGTYEQYF
D: .
size: .
J: TRBJ2-7
V: TRBV30

DNA: TGTGCCAGCAGCGTAGGTAGCAGGGCACAAGAGACCCAGTACTTC
CDR3: CASSVGSRAQETQYF
D: .
size: .
J: TRBJ2-5
V: TRBV9

DNA: TGCGCCAGCAGCCCCAGGCCGGGACTAGCGGGGACCTACGAGCAGTACTTC
CDR3: CASSPRPGLAGTYEQYF
D: TRBD2
size: .
J: TRBJ2-7
V: TRBV5-1

DNA: TGTGCCAGCAGCCACCTTGACAGCGAGAATGAAAAACTGTTTTTT
CDR3: CASSHLDSENEKLFF
D: .
size: .
J: TRBJ1-4
V: TRBV14

DNA: TGTGCCAGCAGTTTGAATGGTCAGGGCACCTACAATGAGCAGTTCTTC
CDR3: CASSLNGQGTYNEQFF
D: .
size: .
J: TRBJ2-1
V: TRBV28

DNA: TGTGCCAGCAGCGTGGGACGGGGAGACTATGGCTACACCTTC
CDR3: CASSVGRGDYGYTF
D: .
size: .
J: TRBJ1-2
V: TRBV5-4

DNA: TGTGCCAGCAGTGGGACAGGGGGGATGAACACTGAAGCTTTCTTT
CDR3: CASSGTGGMNTEAFF
D: TRBD1
size: .
J: TRBJ1-1
V: TRBV25-1

DNA: TGTGCCAGCAGTGACAGCGCAGGGGGCCGGGAGCTGTTTTTT
CDR3: CASSDSAGGRELFF
D: TRBD1
size: .
J: TRBJ2-2
V: TRBV6-4

DNA: TGCGCCAGCAGCCAAGGACAGGGGGCCAACTACGAGCAGTACTTC
CDR3: CASSQGQGANYEQYF
D: TRBD1
size: .
J: TRBJ2-7
V: TRBV4-1

DNA: TGTGCCAGCAGCTTAGGCAGACTGACAGATATGCAGTATTTT
CDR3: CASSLGRLTDMQYF
D: .
size: once
J: TRBJ2-3
V: TRBV7-8

DNA: TGTGCCAGCAGTTCTGGGACTGACTTAGACTACGAGCAGTACTTC
CDR3: CASSSGTDLDYEQYF
D: .
size: .
J: TRBJ2-7
V: TRBV27

DNA: TGTGCCAGCAGCTTAAAAGGGGACAATGAGCAGTTCTTC
CDR3: CASSLKGDNEQFF
D: .
size: .
J: TRBJ2-1
V: TRBV7-3

DNA: TGTGCCAGCAGCCCCATTATGAGGGTAGGATTCATGAACACTGAAGCTTTCTTT
CDR3: CASSPIMRVGFMNTEAFF
D: .
size: .
J: TRBJ1-1
V: TRBV5-5

DNA: TGTGCCAGCAGCTCGACAGGTTTGAACACTGAAGCTTTCTTT
CDR3: CASSSTGLNTEAFF
D: .
size: few
J: TRBJ1-1
V: TRBV7-6

DNA: TGCGCCAGCAGCTTGGCCGGTCGACCCGGACAGGGTGGGGACATTCAGTACTTC
CDR3: CASSLAGRPGQGGDIQYF
D: TRBD1
size: .
J: TRBJ2-4
V: TRBV5-1

DNA: TGTGCCAGCAGCCCAAGACCTAGCGGGGACACCGGGGAGCTGTTTTTT
CDR3: CASSPRPSGDTGELFF
D: TRBD2
size: few
J: TRBJ2-2
V: TRBV7-3

DNA: TGTGCCATCAGAGACAGTGATGCGGAAAAACTGTTTTTT
CDR3: CAIRDSDAEKLFF
D: .
size: .
J: TRBJ1-4
V: TRBV10-3

DNA: TGTGCCAGCAGCCCCCCAGCAGCCCTACAGCGGGATACGCAGTATTTT
CDR3: CASSPPAALQRDTQYF
D: .
size: .
J: TRBJ2-3
V: TRBV7-9

DNA: TGTGCCAGCAGCACCCGACGGGGTACTGAAGCTTTCTTT
CDR3: CASSTRRGTEAFF
D: .
size: few
J: TRBJ1-1
V: TRBV11-1

DNA: TGTGCCAGCAGTCTCGGGACTAGCGGGAGCCACGAGCAGTACTTC
CDR3: CASSLGTSGSHEQYF
D: TRBD2
size: .
J: TRBJ2-7
V: TRBV27

DNA: TGCAGCGTCGCCCAGGGGGGAGGGAACACCGGGGAGCTGTTTTTT
CDR3: CSVAQGGGNTGELFF
D: .
size: .
J: TRBJ2-2
V: TRBV29-1

DNA: TGTGCCAGCAGAATACAGGGGGACACTGAAGCTTTCTTT
CDR3: CASRIQGDTEAFF
D: TRBD1
size: once
J: TRBJ1-1
V: TRBV6-5

DNA: TGTGCCAGCAGCCTAGGGGGACAGTCGGATCGGCCCCAGCATTTT
CDR3: CASSLGGQSDRPQHF
D: TRBD1
size: .
J: TRBJ1-5
V: TRBV5-5

DNA: TGTGCCAGCAGCTTGAAGGGGGCATCCTACGAGCAGTACTTC
CDR3: CASSLKGASYEQYF
D: TRBD1
size: .
J: TRBJ2-7
V: TRBV5-6

DNA: TGCGCCAGCAGCCAAGAGATGAGTACAGATACGCAGTATTTT
CDR3: CASSQEMSTDTQYF
D: .
size: .
J: TRBJ2-3
V: TRBV4-3

DNA: TGTGCCAGCCAGGGGACAGGGGGCGTTTGGACGCAGTATTTT
CDR3: CASQGTGGVWTQYF
D: TRBD1
size: .
J: TRBJ2-3
V: TRBV19

DNA: TGTGCCTGGAGTGTAGACAGGGCCTACGAGCAGTACTTC
CDR3: CAWSVDRAYEQYF
D: TRBD1
size: .
J: TRBJ2-7
V: TRBV30

DNA: TGTGCCAGCAGTTCCCCCAGGGGCTACACCTTC
CDR3: CASSSPRGYTF
D: .
size: .
J: TRBJ1-2
V: TRBV28

DNA: TGCGCCAGCAGTCTTCCGGGACAGGGGGCAAGGAACACTGAAGCTTTCTTT
CDR3: CASSLPGQGARNTEAFF
D: TRBD1
size: .
J: TRBJ1-1
V: TRBV4-1

DNA: TGTGCCAGCAGTTTAGTAAGCTACACTGAAGCTTTCTTT
CDR3: CASSLVSYTEAFF
D: .
size: once
J: TRBJ1-1
V: TRBV27

DNA: TGTGCCAGCAGTTTTACAAGGTCAGGCACTGAAGCTTTCTTT
CDR3: CASSFTRSGTEAFF
D: .
size: once
J: TRBJ1-1
V: TRBV28

DNA: TGTGCCAGCAGCTACAGGGCGGGCACAGATACGCAGTATTTT
CDR3: CASSYRAGTDTQYF
D: .
size: .
J: TRBJ2-3
V: TRBV7-3

DNA: TGTGCCAGCAGCTTCCTAGCGGGGGGGCTGTATGAGCAGTTCTTC
CDR3: CASSFLAGGLYEQFF
D: TRBD2
size: .
J: TRBJ2-1
V: TRBV7-2

DNA: TGTGCCAGCACCTCAGGACTAGCGGGAGTAGGCGGATCCTACAATGAGCAGTTCTTC
CDR3: CASTSGLAGVGGSYNEQFF
D: TRBD2
size: .
J: TRBJ2-1
V: TRBV28

DNA: TGTGCCAGCAGTATAGGACTAGTCAATGAGCAGTTCTTC
CDR3: CASSIGLVNEQFF
D: TRBD2
size: .
J: TRBJ2-1
V: TRBV6-1

DNA: TGTGCCAGCAGCCATACAGGGGTAAGGGCTGAAGCTTTCTTT
CDR3: CASSHTGVRAEAFF
D: TRBD1
size: .
J: TRBJ1-1
V: TRBV6-6

DNA: TGTGCCAGCAGTCCCTGGGACAGGGCGTCTGGAAACACCATATATTTT
CDR3: CASSPWDRASGNTIYF
D: TRBD1
size: .
J: TRBJ1-3
V: TRBV28

DNA: TGCGCCAGCAGCTTGTACGGGGGAGACGGAGAGACCCAGTACTTC
CDR3: CASSLYGGDGETQYF
D: .
size: few
J: TRBJ2-5
V: TRBV5-1

DNA: TGTGCTAGTGGTTTGGGACACAATCAGCCCCAGCATTTT
CDR3: CASGLGHNQPQHF
D: .
size: .
J: TRBJ1-5
V: TRBV12-5